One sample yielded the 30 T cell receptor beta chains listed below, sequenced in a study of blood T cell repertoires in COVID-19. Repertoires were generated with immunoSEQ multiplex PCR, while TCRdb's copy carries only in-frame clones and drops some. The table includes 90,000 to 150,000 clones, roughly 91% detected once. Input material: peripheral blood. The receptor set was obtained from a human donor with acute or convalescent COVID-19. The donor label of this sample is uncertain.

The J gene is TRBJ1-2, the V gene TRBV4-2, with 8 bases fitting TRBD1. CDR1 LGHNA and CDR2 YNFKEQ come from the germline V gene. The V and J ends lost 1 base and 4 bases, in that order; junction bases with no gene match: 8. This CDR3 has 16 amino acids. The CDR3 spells CASSQAEGTGSYGYTF. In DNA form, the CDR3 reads TGTGCCAGCAGCCAAGCGGAAGGGACAGGCTCCTATGGCTACACCTTC.

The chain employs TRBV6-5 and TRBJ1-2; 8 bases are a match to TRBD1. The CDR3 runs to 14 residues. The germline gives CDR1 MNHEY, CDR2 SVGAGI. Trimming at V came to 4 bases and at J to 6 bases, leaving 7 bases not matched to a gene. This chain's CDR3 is CASSSWGQEDGYTF. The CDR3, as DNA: TGTGCCAGCAGTTCGTGGGGACAGGAGGATGGCTACACCTTC.

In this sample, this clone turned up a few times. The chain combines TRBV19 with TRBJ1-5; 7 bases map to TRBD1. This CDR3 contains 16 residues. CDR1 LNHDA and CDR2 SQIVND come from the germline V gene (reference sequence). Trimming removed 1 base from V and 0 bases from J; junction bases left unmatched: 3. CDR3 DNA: TGTGCCAGTAGTATAGGGGGACAGCATAGCAATCAGCCCCAGCATTTT. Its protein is CASSIGGQHSNQPQHF.

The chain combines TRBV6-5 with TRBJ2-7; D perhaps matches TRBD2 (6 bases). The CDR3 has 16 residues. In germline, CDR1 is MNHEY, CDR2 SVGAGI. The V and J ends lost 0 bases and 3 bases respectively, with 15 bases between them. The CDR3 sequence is CASSYSGTPLGYEQYF. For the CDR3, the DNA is TGTGCCAGCAGTTACTCTGGGACTCCCTTGGGCTACGAGCAGTACTTC.

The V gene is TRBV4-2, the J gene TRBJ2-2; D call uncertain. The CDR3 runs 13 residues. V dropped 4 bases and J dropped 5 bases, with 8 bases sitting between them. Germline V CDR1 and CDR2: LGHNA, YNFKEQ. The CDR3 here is CASSPEDTGELFF. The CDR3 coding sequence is TGTGCCAGCAGCCCCGAGGATACCGGGGAGCTGTTTTTT.

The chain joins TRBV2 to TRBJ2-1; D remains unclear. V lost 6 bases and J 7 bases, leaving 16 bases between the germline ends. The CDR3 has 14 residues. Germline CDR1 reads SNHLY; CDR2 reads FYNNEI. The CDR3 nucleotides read TGTGCCAGCAGCCCACGCTTTAGCCTGAATGAGCAGTTCTTC. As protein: CASSPRFSLNEQFF.

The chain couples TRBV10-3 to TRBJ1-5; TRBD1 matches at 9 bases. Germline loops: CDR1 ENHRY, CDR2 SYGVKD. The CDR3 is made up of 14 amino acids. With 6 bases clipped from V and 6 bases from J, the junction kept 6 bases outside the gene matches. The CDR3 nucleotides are TGTGCCATCAGCGCTGGGACAGGGATTCAGCCCCAGCATTTT. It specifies CAISAGTGIQPQHF.

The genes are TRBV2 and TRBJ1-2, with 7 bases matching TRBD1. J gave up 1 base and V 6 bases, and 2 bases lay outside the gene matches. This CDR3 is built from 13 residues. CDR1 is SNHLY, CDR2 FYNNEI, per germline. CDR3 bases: TGTGCCAGCAGCTACAGGGGTAACTATGGCTACACCTTC. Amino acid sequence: CASSYRGNYGYTF.

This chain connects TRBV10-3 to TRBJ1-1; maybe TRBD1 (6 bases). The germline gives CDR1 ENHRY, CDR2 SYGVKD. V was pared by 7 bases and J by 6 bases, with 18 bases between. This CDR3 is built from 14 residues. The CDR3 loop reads CAITQLQDSSEAFF. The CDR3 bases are TGTGCCATCACACAATTACAGGACAGTTCTGAAGCTTTCTTT.

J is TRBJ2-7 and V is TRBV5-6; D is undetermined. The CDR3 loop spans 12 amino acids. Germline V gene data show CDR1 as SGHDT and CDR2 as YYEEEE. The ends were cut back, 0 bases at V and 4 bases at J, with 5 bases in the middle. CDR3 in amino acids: CASSLGQYEQYF. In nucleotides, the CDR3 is TGTGCCAGCAGCTTGGGTCAGTACGAGCAGTACTTC.

The CDR3 loop is CASITQGNTEAFF. CDR3 nucleotides: TGTGCCAGCATCACACAGGGGAACACTGAAGCTTTCTTT. The rearrangement links TRBV28 to TRBJ1-1, with D tentatively TRBD1 (6 bases). The CDR3 length is 13 residues. Deletions cut 7 bases from V and 1 base from J, with 10 bases between. CDR1 MDHEN and CDR2 SYDVKM come from the germline V gene.

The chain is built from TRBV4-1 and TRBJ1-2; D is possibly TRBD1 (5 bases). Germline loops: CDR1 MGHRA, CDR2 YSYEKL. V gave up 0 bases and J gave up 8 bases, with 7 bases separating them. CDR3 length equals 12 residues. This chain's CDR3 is CASSQETGGYTF. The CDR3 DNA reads TGCGCCAGCAGCCAAGAAACAGGAGGCTACACCTTC.

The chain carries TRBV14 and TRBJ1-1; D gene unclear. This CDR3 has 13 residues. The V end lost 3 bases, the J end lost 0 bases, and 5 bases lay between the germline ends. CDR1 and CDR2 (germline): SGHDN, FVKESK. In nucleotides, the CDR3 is TGTGCCAGCAGCCAGTACATGAACACTGAAGCTTTCTTT. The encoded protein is CASSQYMNTEAFF.

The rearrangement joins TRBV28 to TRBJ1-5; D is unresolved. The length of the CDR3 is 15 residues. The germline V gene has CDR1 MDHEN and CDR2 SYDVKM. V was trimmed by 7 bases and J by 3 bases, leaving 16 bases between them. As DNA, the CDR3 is TGTGCCAGCACCTTTGCCGGCGGTACCAATCAGCCCCAGCATTTT. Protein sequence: CASTFAGGTNQPQHF. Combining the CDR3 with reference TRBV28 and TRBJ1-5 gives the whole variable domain DVKVTQSSRYLVKRTGEKVFLECVQDMDHENMFWYRQDPGLGLRLIYFSYDVKMKEKGDIPEGYSVSREKKERFSLILESASTNQTSMYLCASTFAGGTNQPQHFGDGTRLSIL.

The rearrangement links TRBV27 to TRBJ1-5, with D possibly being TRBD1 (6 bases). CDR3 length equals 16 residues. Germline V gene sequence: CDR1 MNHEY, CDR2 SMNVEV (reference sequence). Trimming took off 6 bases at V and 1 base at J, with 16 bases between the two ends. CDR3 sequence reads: CASRGTYIGSNQPQHF. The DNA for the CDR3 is TGTGCCAGCAGAGGGACATACATCGGAAGCAATCAGCCCCAGCATTTT.

For the CDR3, the DNA is TGTGCCAGCAGGGACAGAGGCTTAAACTATGGCTACACCTTC. Residues: CASRDRGLNYGYTF. The chain uses TRBV6-5 and TRBJ1-2; D is perhaps TRBD1 (6 bases). The germline V gene has CDR1 MNHEY and CDR2 SVGAGI. The V end was cut by 6 bases, the J end by 2 bases, with 13 bases between. This CDR3 is 14 amino acids long.

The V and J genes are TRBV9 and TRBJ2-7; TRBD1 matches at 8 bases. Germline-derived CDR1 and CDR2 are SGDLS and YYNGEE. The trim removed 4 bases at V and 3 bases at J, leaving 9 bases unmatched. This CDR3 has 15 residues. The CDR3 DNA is TGTGCCAGCAGCAGGGACAGGCTGGGCCTCTACGAGCAGTACTTC. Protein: CASSRDRLGLYEQYF.

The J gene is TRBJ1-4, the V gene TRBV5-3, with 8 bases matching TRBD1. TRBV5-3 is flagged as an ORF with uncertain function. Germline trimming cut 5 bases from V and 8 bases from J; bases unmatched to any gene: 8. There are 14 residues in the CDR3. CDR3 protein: CARSGDRQKEKLFF. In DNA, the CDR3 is TGTGCCAGAAGTGGGGACAGGCAGAAAGAAAAACTGTTTTTT.

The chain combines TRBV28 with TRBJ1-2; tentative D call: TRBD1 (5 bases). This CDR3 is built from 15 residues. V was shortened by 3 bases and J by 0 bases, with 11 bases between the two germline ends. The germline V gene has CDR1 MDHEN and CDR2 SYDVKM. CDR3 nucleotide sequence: TGTGCCAGCAGTTTGGGGCAGTTAGCTAACTATGGCTACACCTTC. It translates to CASSLGQLANYGYTF.

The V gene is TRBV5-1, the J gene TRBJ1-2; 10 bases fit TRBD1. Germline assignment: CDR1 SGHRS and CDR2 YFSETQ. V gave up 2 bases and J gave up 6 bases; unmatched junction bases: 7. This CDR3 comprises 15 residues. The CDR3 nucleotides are TGCGCCAGCAGCTTACCCGGGACAGGGGTAGATGGCTACACCTTC. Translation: CASSLPGTGVDGYTF.

CDR3 loop: CASSFPFTSETYEQYF. The CDR3, as DNA: TGTGCCAGCAGTTTCCCTTTCACTAGCGAGACCTACGAGCAGTACTTC. The V call is TRBV28, the J call TRBJ2-7; TRBD2 matches 7 bases. V was pared by 3 bases and J by 2 bases, with 10 bases of the junction left unmatched. Germline assignment: CDR1 MDHEN and CDR2 SYDVKM. The CDR3 runs to 16 residues.

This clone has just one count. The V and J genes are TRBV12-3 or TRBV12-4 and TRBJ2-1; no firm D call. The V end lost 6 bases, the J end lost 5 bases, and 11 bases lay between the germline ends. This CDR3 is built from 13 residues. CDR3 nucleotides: TGTGCCAGCAGGTCTGAGCCCCACAATGAGCAGTTCTTC. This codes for CASRSEPHNEQFF.

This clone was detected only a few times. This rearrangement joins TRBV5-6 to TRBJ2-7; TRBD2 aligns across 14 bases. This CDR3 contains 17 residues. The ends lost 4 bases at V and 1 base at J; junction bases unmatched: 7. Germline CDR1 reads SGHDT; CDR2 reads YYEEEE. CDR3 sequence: CASSTGLAGDWSYEQYF. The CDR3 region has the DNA TGTGCCAGCAGCACGGGACTAGCGGGAGACTGGTCCTACGAGCAGTACTTC.

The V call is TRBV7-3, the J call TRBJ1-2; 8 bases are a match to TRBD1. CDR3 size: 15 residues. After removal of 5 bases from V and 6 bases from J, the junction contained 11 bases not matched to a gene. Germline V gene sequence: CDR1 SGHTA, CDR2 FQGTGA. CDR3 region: CASSPTGQGGHGYTF. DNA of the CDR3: TGTGCCAGCAGCCCGACTGGACAGGGCGGACATGGCTACACCTTC.

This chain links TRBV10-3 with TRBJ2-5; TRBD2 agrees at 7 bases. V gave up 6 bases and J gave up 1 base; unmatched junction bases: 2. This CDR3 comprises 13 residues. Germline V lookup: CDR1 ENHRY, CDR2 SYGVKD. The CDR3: CAIRPSGQETQYF. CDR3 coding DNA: TGTGCCATCAGGCCTAGCGGCCAAGAGACCCAGTACTTC.

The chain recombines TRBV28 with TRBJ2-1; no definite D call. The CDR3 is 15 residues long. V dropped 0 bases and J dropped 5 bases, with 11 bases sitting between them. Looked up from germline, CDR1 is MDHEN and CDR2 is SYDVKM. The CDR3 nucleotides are TGTGCCAGCAGTTTATGGCGGAGCTATCACAATGAGCAGTTCTTC. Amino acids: CASSLWRSYHNEQFF.

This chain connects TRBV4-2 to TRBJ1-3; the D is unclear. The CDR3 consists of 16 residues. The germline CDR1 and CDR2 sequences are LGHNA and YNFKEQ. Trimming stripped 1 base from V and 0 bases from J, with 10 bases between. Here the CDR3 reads CASSQAVQFSGNTIYF. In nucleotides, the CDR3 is TGTGCCAGCAGCCAAGCGGTACAGTTCTCTGGAAACACCATATATTTT.

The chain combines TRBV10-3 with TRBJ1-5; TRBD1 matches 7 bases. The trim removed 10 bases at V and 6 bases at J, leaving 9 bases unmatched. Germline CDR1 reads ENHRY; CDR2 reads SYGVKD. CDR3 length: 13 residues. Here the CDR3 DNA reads TGTGCCACCGGCGAAGGGGGCGGTCAGCCCCAGCATTTT. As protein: CATGEGGGQPQHF.

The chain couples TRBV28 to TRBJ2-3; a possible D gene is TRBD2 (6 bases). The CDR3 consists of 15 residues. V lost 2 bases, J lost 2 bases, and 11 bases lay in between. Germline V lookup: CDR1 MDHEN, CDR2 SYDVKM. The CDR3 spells CASSLERAHTDTQYF. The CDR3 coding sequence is TGTGCCAGCAGTTTAGAGCGGGCTCACACAGATACGCAGTATTTT.

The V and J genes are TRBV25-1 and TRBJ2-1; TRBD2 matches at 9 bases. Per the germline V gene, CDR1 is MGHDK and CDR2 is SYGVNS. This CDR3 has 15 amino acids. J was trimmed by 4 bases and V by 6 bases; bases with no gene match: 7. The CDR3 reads CASRAAGGGYNEQFF. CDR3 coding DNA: TGTGCCAGCAGGGCGGCGGGAGGGGGATACAATGAGCAGTTCTTC.